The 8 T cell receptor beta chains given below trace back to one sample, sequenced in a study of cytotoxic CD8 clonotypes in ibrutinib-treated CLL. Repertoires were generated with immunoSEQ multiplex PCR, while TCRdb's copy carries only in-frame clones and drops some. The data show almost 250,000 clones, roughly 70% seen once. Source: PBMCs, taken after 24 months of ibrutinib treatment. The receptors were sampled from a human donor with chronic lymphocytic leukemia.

CDR3 amino acids: CATSSPRRSQFF. CDR3 nucleotide sequence: TGTGCCACCAGCAGTCCTCGTCGTAGCCAGTTCTTC. V usage is TRBV15 and J usage is TRBJ2-1; D is ambiguous. V dropped 3 bases and J dropped 13 bases, with 13 bases sitting between them. The CDR3 runs 12 residues. CDR1 is LNHNV and CDR2 is YYDKDF in the germline V gene (reference sequence).

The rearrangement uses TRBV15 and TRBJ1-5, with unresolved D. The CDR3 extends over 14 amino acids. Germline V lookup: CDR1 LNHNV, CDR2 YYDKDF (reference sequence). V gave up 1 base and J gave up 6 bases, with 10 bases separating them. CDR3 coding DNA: TGTGCCACCAGCAGAGTCGGTATTACTCAGCCCCAGCATTTT. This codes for CATSRVGITQPQHF.

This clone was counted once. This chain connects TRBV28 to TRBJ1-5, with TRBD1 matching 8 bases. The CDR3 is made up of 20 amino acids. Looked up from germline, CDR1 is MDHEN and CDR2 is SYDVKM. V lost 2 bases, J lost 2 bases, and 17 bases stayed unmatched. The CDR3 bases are TGTGCCAGCAGTTTAATCCCCCACGGAGTGACAGGGGAGGGCAATCAGCCCCAGCATTTT. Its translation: CASSLIPHGVTGEGNQPQHF. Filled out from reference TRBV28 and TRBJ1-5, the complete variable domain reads DVKVTQSSRYLVKRTGEKVFLECVQDMDHENMFWYRQDPGLGLRLIYFSYDVKMKEKGDIPEGYSVSREKKERFSLILESASTNQTSMYLCASSLIPHGVTGEGNQPQHFGDGTRLSIL.

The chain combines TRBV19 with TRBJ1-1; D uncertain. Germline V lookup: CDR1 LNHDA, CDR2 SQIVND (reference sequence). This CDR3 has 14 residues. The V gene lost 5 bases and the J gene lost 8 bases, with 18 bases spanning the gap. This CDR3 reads CASSPADRKPEAFF. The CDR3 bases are TGTGCCAGTAGTCCAGCCGATCGCAAACCCGAAGCTTTCTTT.

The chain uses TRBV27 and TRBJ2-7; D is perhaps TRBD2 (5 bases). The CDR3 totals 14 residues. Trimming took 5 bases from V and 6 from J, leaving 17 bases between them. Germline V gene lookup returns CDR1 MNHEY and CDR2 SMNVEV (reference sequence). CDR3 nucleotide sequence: TGTGCCAGCAGTCACCGGACTGAGACGGGCGAGCAGTACTTC. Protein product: CASSHRTETGEQYF.

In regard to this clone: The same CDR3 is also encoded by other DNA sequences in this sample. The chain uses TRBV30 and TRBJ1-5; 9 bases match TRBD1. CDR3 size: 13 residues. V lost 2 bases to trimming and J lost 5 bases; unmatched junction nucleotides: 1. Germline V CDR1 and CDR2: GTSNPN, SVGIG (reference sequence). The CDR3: CAWSRDRDQPQHF. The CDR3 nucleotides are TGTGCCTGGAGTAGGGACAGGGATCAGCCCCAGCATTTT.

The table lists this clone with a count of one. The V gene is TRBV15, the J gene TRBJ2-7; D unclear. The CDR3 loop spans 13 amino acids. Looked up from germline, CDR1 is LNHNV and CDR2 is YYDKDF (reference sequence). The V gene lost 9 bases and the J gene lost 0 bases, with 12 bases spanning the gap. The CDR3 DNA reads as TGTGCCACTGGGGATGTGAACTCCTACGAGCAGTACTTC. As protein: CATGDVNSYEQYF.

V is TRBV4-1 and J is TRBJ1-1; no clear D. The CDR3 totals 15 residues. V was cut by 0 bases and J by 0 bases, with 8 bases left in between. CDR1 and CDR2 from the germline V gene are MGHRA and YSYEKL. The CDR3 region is CASSQEQLLNTEAFF. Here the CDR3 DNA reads TGCGCCAGCAGCCAAGAGCAGTTGCTGAACACTGAAGCTTTCTTT.